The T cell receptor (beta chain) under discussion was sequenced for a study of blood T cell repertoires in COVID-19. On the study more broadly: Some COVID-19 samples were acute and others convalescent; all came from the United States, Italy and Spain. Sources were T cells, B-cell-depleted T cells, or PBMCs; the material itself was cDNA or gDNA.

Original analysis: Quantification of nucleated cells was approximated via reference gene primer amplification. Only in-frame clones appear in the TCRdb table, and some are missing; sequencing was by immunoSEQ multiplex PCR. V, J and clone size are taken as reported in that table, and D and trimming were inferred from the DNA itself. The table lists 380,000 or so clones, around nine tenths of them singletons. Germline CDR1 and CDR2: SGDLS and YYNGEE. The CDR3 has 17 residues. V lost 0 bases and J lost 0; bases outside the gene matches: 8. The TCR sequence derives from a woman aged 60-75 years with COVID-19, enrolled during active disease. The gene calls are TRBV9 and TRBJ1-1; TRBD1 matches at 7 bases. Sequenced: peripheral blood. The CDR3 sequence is CASSVGRDRQLNTEAFF. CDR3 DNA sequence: TGTGCCAGCAGCGTAGGAAGGGACAGACAATTGAACACTGAAGCTTTCTTT. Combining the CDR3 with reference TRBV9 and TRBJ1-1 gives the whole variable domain DSGVTQTPKHLITATGQRVTLRCSPRSGDLSVYWYQQSLDQGLQFLIQYYNGEERAKGNILERFSAQQFPDLHSELNLSSLELGDSALYFCASSVGRDRQLNTEAFFGQGTRLTVV.